This section outlines one TCR beta chain sequence together with its context. Its specificity is not known. This sample stems from a study of CD8 T cells in Susac syndrome. From blood CD8+ and CD4+ T cells, the TCR beta chain was sequenced. The CD8+ and CD4+ T cells were negatively isolated, with the TEMRA cells enriched by FACS. With random hexamers, about 0.5 to 1 ug RNA was reverse transcribed. The TCR beta CDR3 was amplified by immunoSEQ multiplex PCR across 54 Vbeta, 13 Jbeta. Each CDR3 protein is one row after TCRdb ran MiXCR on the immunoSEQ multiplex PCR reads. The sample contains about 300,000 distinct CDR3 sequences, over 75% of which appear only once. The study, taken as a whole, reports: It was acknowledged in the study that its TCR sequencing and HLA analysis involved a relatively small number of individuals.

The CDR3 has 15 residues. The trim removed 3 bases at V and 6 bases at J, leaving 7 bases unmatched. Per the germline V gene, CDR1 is SGHNT and CDR2 is YENEEA. The TCR originated in a human donor with multiple sclerosis. Specimen: CD8+ T cells from PBMCs. The rearrangement links TRBV11-3 to TRBJ2-7; 11 nucleotides align to TRBD1. The CDR3 sequence is CASSLGGQGAFEQYF. CDR3 DNA: TGTGCCAGCAGCTTGGGCGGACAGGGGGCGTTCGAGCAGTACTTC. Together with reference TRBV11-3 and TRBJ2-7, the CDR3 gives the full variable domain: EAGVVQSPRYKIIEKKQPVAFWCNPISGHNTLYWYLQNLGQGPELLIRYENEEAVDDSQLPKDRFSAERLKGVDSTLKIQPAELGDSAVYLCASSLGGQGAFEQYFGPGTRLTVT.